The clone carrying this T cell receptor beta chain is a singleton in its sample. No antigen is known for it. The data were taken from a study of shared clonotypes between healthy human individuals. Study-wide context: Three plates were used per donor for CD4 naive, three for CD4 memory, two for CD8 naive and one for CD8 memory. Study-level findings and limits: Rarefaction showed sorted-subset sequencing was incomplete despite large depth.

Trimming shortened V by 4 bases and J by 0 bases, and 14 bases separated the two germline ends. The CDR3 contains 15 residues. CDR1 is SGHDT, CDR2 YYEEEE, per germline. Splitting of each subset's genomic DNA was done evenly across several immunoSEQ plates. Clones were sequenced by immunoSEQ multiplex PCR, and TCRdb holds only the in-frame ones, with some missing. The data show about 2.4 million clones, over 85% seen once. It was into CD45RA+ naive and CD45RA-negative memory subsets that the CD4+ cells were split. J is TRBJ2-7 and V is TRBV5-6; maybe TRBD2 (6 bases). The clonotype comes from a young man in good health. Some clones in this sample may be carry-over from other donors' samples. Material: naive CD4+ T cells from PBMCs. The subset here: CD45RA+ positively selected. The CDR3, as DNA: TGTGCCAGCAGCCCGGGACTTTCGAGCTCCTACGAGCAGTACTTC. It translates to CASSPGLSSSYEQYF.